This T cell receptor beta chain was identified during a study of T-cell reconstitution after alpha-beta-depleted transplantation in children. Study-wide results and caveats: Several hundred rapidly expanded clones from non-depleted graft cells reportedly supplied alpha-beta T cells about two months post-transplant. Diversity of TCRbeta at day 60 was high in some patients, arising from surviving recipient T cells and thymic progenitors.

Unique molecular identifiers were incorporated during preparation of the TCRbeta library. One entry per CDR3 protein, called by TCRdb with MiXCR from the PCR reads. The table includes about 120,000 distinct CDR3 sequences, roughly 23% detected once. Germline CDR1 SQVTM, CDR2 ANQGSEA. V was trimmed by 6 bases and J by 0 bases, leaving 11 bases between them. The CDR3 is 14 residues long. This clonotype showed up many times. As yet, its antigen is unknown. V usage is TRBV29-1 and J usage is TRBJ1-4; no firm D call. The specimen was PBMCs, mostly from graft donor cells, collected 180 days after TCRalphabeta/CD19-depleted stem cell transplant. The clonotype was recovered from a male patient between 2 and 10 years old who had a stem cell transplant for chronic granulomatous disease, so the T cells may come from the graft donor. The CDR3 here is CSVILTTTNEKLFF. CDR3 in DNA: TGCAGCGTGATCCTGACAACAACTAATGAAAAACTGTTTTTT.